The 32 T cell receptor beta chains below were found in one sample sequenced in a study of OX40 agonist ivuxolimab in advanced cancers. Generated by immunoSEQ multiplex PCR, the TCRdb table keeps only in-frame clones and is missing some. Of about 100,000 clones listed, roughly nine tenths are singletons. Sequencing was performed on CD4+ or CD8+ T cells sorted from blood, taken in a trial of the OX40 agonist ivuxolimab. The receptors here all came from an adult with an advanced solid tumor such as melanoma, head and neck, liver or kidney cancer.

The V gene is TRBV5-6, the J gene TRBJ1-6; unclear D gene. The CDR3 has 15 amino acids. Trimming removed 4 bases at V and 9 bases at J, with 17 bases between. Germline CDR1 and CDR2: SGHDT and YYEEEE. CDR3 in amino acids: CASSPDGGYASPLHF. Written as DNA, the CDR3 is TGTGCCAGCAGCCCGGATGGAGGGTACGCTTCACCCCTCCACTTT.

The sample holds one count of this clone. The rearrangement links TRBV10-2 to TRBJ2-7; D is possibly TRBD2 (5 bases). The CDR3 length is 13 residues. Germline V gives CDR1 WSHSY, CDR2 SAAADI. V was pared by 6 bases and J by 3 bases, with 12 bases between. CDR3 nucleotide sequence: TGCGCCAGCAGGGGAGACTCCCACTACGAGCAGTACTTC. This encodes CASRGDSHYEQYF.

V gene TRBV13 combines with J gene TRBJ2-3; D is uncertain. Germline V gene lookup returns CDR1 PRHDT and CDR2 FYEKMQ (reference sequence). V lost 3 bases and J lost 3, with 10 bases in between. This CDR3 comprises 14 residues. Written as DNA, the CDR3 is TGTGCCAGCAGCTTCCGGCCCTTTACAGATACGCAGTATTTT. Translating it yields CASSFRPFTDTQYF.

This clone was seen more than once but under ten times. J is TRBJ1-2 and V is TRBV6-6, with a possible D match to TRBD1 (6 bases). V dropped 6 bases and J dropped 8 bases, with 13 bases sitting between them. CDR3 length: 12 amino acids. CDR1 is MNHNY and CDR2 is SVGAGI in the germline V gene (reference sequence). CDR3 sequence reads: CASRQQGGGYTF. The DNA for the CDR3 is TGTGCCAGCAGGCAACAGGGAGGGGGCTACACCTTC.

The chain employs TRBV4-1 and TRBJ2-3; D perhaps matches TRBD2 (5 bases). Germline CDR1 and CDR2: MGHRA and YSYEKL. V dropped 1 base and J dropped 2 bases, with 10 bases sitting between them. The CDR3 is 15 residues long. CDR3 coding DNA: TGCGCCAGCAGCCAAGGAATAGCGTACACAGATACGCAGTATTTT. Amino acid sequence: CASSQGIAYTDTQYF.

This clone was observed a handful of times. The chain joins TRBV5-1 to TRBJ2-2; 8 positions match TRBD2. Germline CDR1 reads SGHRS; CDR2 reads YFSETQ. The junction had 5 bases not matched to a gene; V was cut back by 4 bases and J by 3 bases. The length of the CDR3 is 15 residues. CDR3 sequence: CASSPAGGDTGELFF. In DNA, the CDR3 is TGCGCCAGCAGCCCCGCCGGGGGGGACACCGGGGAGCTGTTTTTT.

The J gene is TRBJ1-3, the V gene TRBV2, with D unclear. V was cut by 10 bases and J by 4 bases, with 14 bases left in between. CDR1 and CDR2 (germline): SNHLY, FYNNEI. The CDR3 is 13 amino acids. CDR3 DNA: TGTGCCACCCTCCCCAGAGGAGGAAACACCATATATTTT. It codes for CATLPRGGNTIYF.

In nucleotides, the CDR3 is TGTGCCAGCAGCCAGACACTTGGGGCTGGCGAGCAGTACTTC. Amino acid sequence: CASSQTLGAGEQYF. This rearrangement joins TRBV7-3 to TRBJ2-7; TRBD1 might be the D (5 bases). The CDR3 has 14 amino acids. Trimming left V 5 bases short and J 6 bases short, with 17 bases between. Looked up from germline, CDR1 is SGHTA and CDR2 is FQGTGA.

V and J are TRBV5-1 and TRBJ1-5; D unresolved. This CDR3 contains 16 residues. Trimming left V 0 bases short and J 2 bases short, with 12 bases between. Germline V gene sequence: CDR1 SGHRS, CDR2 YFSETQ. The CDR3 is CASSLVGPPGNQPQHF. CDR3 sequence (DNA): TGCGCCAGCAGCTTGGTTGGGCCCCCTGGCAATCAGCCCCAGCATTTT.

The chain employs TRBV7-9 and TRBJ1-1; 8 bases match TRBD1. CDR3 length: 15 amino acids. CDR1 is SEHNR, CDR2 FQNEAQ, per germline (reference sequence). Germline trimming cut 5 bases from V and 4 bases from J; bases unmatched to any gene: 9. DNA of the CDR3: TGTGCCAGCAGCCCAAGGACAGGGTTGGGCACTGAAGCTTTCTTT. This sequence encodes CASSPRTGLGTEAFF. The full variable domain, with the rest looked up from reference TRBV7-9 and TRBJ1-1, is DTGVSQNPRHKITKRGQNVTFRCDPISEHNRLYWYRQTLGQGPEFLTYFQNEAQLEKSRLLSDRFSAERPKGSFSTLEIQRTEQGDSAMYLCASSPRTGLGTEAFFGQGTRLTVV.

This clone occurred once. The chain employs TRBV5-1 and TRBJ2-7; 8 positions agree with TRBD1. The V and J ends lost 3 bases and 1 base, in that order; junction bases with no gene match: 6. The germline gives CDR1 SGHRS, CDR2 YFSETQ. This CDR3 region has 15 residues. In nucleotides, the CDR3 is TGCGCCAGCAGCTCCAGGACAGGGACGTCCTACGAGCAGTACTTC. It is translated as CASSSRTGTSYEQYF.

V and J are TRBV28 and TRBJ2-7; D ambiguous. V was clipped by 5 bases and J by 3 bases, with 8 bases between them. The germline gives CDR1 MDHEN, CDR2 SYDVKM. CDR3 size: 12 residues. The CDR3: CASSLPSYEQYF. For the CDR3, the DNA is TGTGCCAGCAGTCTTCCCAGCTACGAGCAGTACTTC. The complete variable domain, with remaining parts taken from reference TRBV28 and TRBJ2-7, reads DVKVTQSSRYLVKRTGEKVFLECVQDMDHENMFWYRQDPGLGLRLIYFSYDVKMKEKGDIPEGYSVSREKKERFSLILESASTNQTSMYLCASSLPSYEQYFGPGTRLTVT.

V usage is TRBV15 and J usage is TRBJ1-5, with 8 bases identical to TRBD1. J was trimmed by 6 bases and V by 3 bases; bases with no gene match: 4. CDR1 and CDR2 from the germline V gene are LNHNV and YYDKDF (reference sequence). The CDR3 runs to 14 residues. This CDR3 is CATSRDRASQPQHF. As DNA, the CDR3 is TGTGCCACCAGCAGGGACAGGGCCTCTCAGCCCCAGCATTTT.

V usage is TRBV2 and J usage is TRBJ1-2, with D possibly being TRBD1 (6 bases). This CDR3 is built from 14 residues. Germline V gene sequence: CDR1 SNHLY, CDR2 FYNNEI. With 5 bases removed from V and 8 bases from J, the gap between germline ends came to 18 bases. This CDR3 is CASSPRGGPEGYTF. Here the CDR3 DNA reads TGTGCCAGCAGTCCCAGGGGTGGCCCGGAGGGCTACACCTTC.

The J gene is TRBJ2-1, the V gene TRBV30; the D is unclear. Germline V gene sequence: CDR1 GTSNPN, CDR2 SVGIG (reference sequence). V lost 1 base, J lost 7 bases, and 8 bases lay in between. This CDR3 is built from 12 residues. The CDR3 loop is CAWSESGNEQFF. CDR3 nucleotide sequence: TGTGCCTGGAGTGAAAGTGGAAATGAGCAGTTCTTC.

This sequence joins TRBV4-3 and TRBJ2-5, with 7 positions matching TRBD2. The V segment lost 0 bases and the J segment 5 bases; nucleotides outside the gene matches: 6. This CDR3 contains 15 residues. Looked up from germline, CDR1 is LGHNA and CDR2 is YSLEER. DNA for the CDR3: TGCGCCAGCAGCCAAGATCGGGAGGAGGGCGAGACCCAGTACTTC. It is translated as CASSQDREEGETQYF.

This clone was seen only once. This sequence joins TRBV7-9 and TRBJ1-2; D perhaps matches TRBD1 (5 bases). The CDR3 runs 14 residues. Germline V gives CDR1 SEHNR, CDR2 FQNEAQ (reference sequence). With 4 bases removed from V and 4 bases from J, the gap between germline ends came to 13 bases. The chain's CDR3 is CASSWGEGSYGYTF. DNA of the CDR3: TGTGCCAGCAGCTGGGGGGAGGGGAGCTATGGCTACACCTTC.

This clone was counted only a few times. The CDR3 loop is CASSPPTAKNIQYF. The CDR3 DNA follows: TGTGCCAGCAGCCCACCAACGGCCAAAAACATTCAGTACTTC. This sequence joins TRBV13 and TRBJ2-4; D is undetermined. V shed 5 bases and J shed 1 base, with 9 bases lying between them. Germline V CDR1 and CDR2: PRHDT, FYEKMQ (reference sequence). CDR3 size: 14 residues.

The V and J genes are TRBV5-8 and TRBJ2-1; unclear D gene. The CDR3 length is 17 residues. Trimming removed 3 bases at V and 1 base at J, with 17 bases between. CDR1 is SGHTS and CDR2 is YDEGEE in the germline V gene. DNA of the CDR3: TGTGCCAGCAGCTCACGGTGGGTAGCCGTGTCCTACAATGAGCAGTTCTTC. Translation gives CASSSRWVAVSYNEQFF.

The V call is TRBV7-9, the J call TRBJ1-2, with a possible D match to TRBD1 (6 bases). Germline lookup yields CDR1 SEHNR and CDR2 FQNEAQ (reference sequence). V lost 5 bases and J lost 7, with 14 bases in between. CDR3 length: 13 residues. CDR3 region: CASSRRGEGGYTF. As DNA, the CDR3 is TGTGCCAGCAGCCGCAGGGGAGAAGGTGGCTACACCTTC.

V gene TRBV18 combines with J gene TRBJ2-3; D not certain. V lost 6 bases to trimming and J lost 5 bases, with 9 bases between them. The germline CDR1 and CDR2 sequences are KGHSH and LQKENI. This CDR3 comprises 12 residues. The CDR3 is CASSPVGDTQYF. CDR3 DNA: TGTGCCAGCTCGCCGGTAGGAGATACGCAGTATTTT.

The genes are TRBV5-6 and TRBJ1-5, with D perhaps TRBD1 (6 bases). The germline CDR1 and CDR2 sequences are SGHDT and YYEEEE. The CDR3 runs 14 residues. V lost 3 bases and J 2 bases, leaving 9 bases between the germline ends. The CDR3 loop reads CASSWGAGNQPQHF. The CDR3 DNA reads as TGTGCCAGCAGCTGGGGGGCGGGCAATCAGCCCCAGCATTTT.

CDR3 residues: CASSSYLNTGELFF. The CDR3 DNA is TGTGCCAGCAGCTCTTATCTTAACACCGGGGAGCTGTTTTTT. The chain uses TRBV5-4 and TRBJ2-2; unclear D gene. CDR1 and CDR2 from the germline V gene are SGHNT and YYREEE (reference sequence). The CDR3 is 14 residues long. V lost 3 bases and J 2 bases, leaving 8 bases between the germline ends.

The CDR3 spells CASSLKGGETQYF. DNA of the CDR3: TGTGCCAGCAGCTTAAAGGGGGGAGAGACCCAGTACTTC. The chain employs TRBV7-9 and TRBJ2-5; the D call may be TRBD1 or TRBD2 (6 bases each). Germline V CDR1 and CDR2: SEHNR, FQNEAQ (reference sequence). This CDR3 has 13 residues. V was cut by 2 bases and J by 4 bases, with 8 bases left in between.

The chain employs TRBV7-8 and TRBJ2-1; TRBD1 might be the D (6 bases). The germline V and J ends were trimmed by 2 bases and 0 bases, with 11 bases remaining between them. This CDR3 spans 16 amino acids. The germline V gene has CDR1 SGHVS and CDR2 FQNEAQ. CDR3 in DNA: TGTGCCAGCAGCTTAACAGGGTTAAGCTCCTACAATGAGCAGTTCTTC. The encoded protein is CASSLTGLSSYNEQFF.

The chain employs TRBV27 and TRBJ2-1; D gene unclear. The V gene's germline CDR1 is MNHEY and CDR2 SMNVEV (reference sequence). The V gene lost 2 bases and the J gene lost 1 base, with 3 bases spanning the gap. The CDR3 covers 13 residues. This CDR3 is CASSLDSYNEQFF. The DNA of the CDR3 is TGTGCCAGCAGTTTAGATTCCTACAATGAGCAGTTCTTC.

The rearrangement uses TRBV9 and TRBJ1-6; D uncertain. V lost 1 base and J 5 bases, leaving 7 bases between the germline ends. CDR1 is SGDLS and CDR2 is YYNGEE in the germline V gene. The CDR3 consists of 14 residues. Written as DNA, the CDR3 is TGTGCCAGCAGCGTACGGGGAAATAATTCACCCCTCCACTTT. Translating it yields CASSVRGNNSPLHF.

J is TRBJ2-1 and V is TRBV7-9; D unclear. This CDR3 contains 13 residues. Trimming shortened V by 5 bases and J by 9 bases, and 14 bases separated the two germline ends. Germline-derived CDR1 and CDR2 are SEHNR and FQNEAQ (reference sequence). The CDR3, as DNA: TGTGCCAGCAGCCCTCAAGGGCGAGGTGAGCAGTTCTTC. Translation gives CASSPQGRGEQFF.

The rearrangement uses TRBV5-4 and TRBJ2-7; D is undetermined. This CDR3 is built from 11 residues. Germline loops: CDR1 SGHNT, CDR2 YYREEE (reference sequence). V lost 4 bases to trimming and J lost 3 bases, with 5 bases between them. CDR3 amino acids: CASSLDYEQYF. In DNA form, the CDR3 reads TGTGCCAGCAGCCTAGACTACGAGCAGTACTTC.

This chain connects TRBV11-3 to TRBJ1-5; 9 bases match TRBD1. Trimming took 8 bases from V and 8 from J; bases not matched to a gene: 7. The CDR3 is 13 amino acids. Germline CDR1 reads SGHNT; CDR2 reads YENEEA. This CDR3 is CASQQGAAEPQHF. CDR3 DNA sequence: TGTGCCAGCCAACAGGGGGCGGCTGAGCCCCAGCATTTT.

The rearrangement joins TRBV6-5 to TRBJ1-2, with D unresolved. Germline V gene sequence: CDR1 MNHEY, CDR2 SVGAGI. The CDR3 runs to 15 residues. Trimming took 6 bases from V and 6 from J, leaving 20 bases between them. The CDR3: CASSTSGSLGDGYTF. CDR3 coding DNA: TGTGCCAGCAGCACTTCCGGGTCGCTAGGAGATGGCTACACCTTC.

The V call is TRBV9, the J call TRBJ1-1, with D perhaps TRBD1 (6 bases). V gave up 0 bases and J gave up 1 base, with 10 bases separating them. The CDR3 loop spans 15 amino acids. Looked up from germline, CDR1 is SGDLS and CDR2 is YYNGEE. CDR3 sequence reads: CASSVEPGANTEAFF. In nucleotides, the CDR3 is TGTGCCAGCAGCGTAGAGCCAGGGGCGAACACTGAAGCTTTCTTT.